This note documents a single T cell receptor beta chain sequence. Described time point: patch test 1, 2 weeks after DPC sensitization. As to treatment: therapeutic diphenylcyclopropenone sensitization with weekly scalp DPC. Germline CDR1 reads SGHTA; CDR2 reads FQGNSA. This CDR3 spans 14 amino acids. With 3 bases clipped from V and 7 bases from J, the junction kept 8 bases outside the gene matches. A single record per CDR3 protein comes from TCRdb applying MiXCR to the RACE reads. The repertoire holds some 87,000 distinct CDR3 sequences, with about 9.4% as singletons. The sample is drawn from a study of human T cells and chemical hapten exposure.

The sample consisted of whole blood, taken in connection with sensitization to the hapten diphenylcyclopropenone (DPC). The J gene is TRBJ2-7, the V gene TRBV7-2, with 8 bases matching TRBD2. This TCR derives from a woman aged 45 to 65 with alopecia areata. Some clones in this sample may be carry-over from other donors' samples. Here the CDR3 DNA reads TGTGCCAGCAGCTTTTCGGGAGGGCGACGTGAGCAGTACTTC. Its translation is CASSFSGGRREQYF. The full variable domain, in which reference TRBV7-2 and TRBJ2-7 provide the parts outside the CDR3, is GAGVSQSPSNKVTEKGKDVELRCDPISGHTALYWYRQSLGQGLEFLIYFQGNSAPDKSGLPSDRFSAERTGGSVSTLTIQRTQQEDSAVYLCASSFSGGRREQYFGPGTRLTVT.